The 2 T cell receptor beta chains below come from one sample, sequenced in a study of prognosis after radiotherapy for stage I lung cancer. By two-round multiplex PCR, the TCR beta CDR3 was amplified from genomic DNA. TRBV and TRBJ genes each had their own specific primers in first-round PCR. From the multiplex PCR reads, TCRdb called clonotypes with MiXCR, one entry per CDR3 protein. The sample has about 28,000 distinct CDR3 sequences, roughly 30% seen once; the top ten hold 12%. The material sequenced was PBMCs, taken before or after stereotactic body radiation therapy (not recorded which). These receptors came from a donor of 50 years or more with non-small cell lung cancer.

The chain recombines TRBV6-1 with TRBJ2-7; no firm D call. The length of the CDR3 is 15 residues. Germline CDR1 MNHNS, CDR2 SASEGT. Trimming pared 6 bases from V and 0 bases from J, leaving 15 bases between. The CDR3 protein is CASSPWTRSSYEQYF. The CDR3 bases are TGTGCCAGCAGCCCTTGGACGCGAAGCTCCTACGAGCAGTACTTC.

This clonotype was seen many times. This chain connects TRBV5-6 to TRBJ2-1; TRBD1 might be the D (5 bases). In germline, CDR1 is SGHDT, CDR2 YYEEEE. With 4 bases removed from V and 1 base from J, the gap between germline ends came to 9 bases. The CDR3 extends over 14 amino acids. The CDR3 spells CASSQPGSYNEQFF. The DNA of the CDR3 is TGTGCCAGCAGCCAGCCAGGGTCCTACAATGAGCAGTTCTTC.